This T cell receptor (beta chain) was identified during a study of T-cell reconstitution after alpha-beta-depleted transplantation in children. Trimming took 1 base from V and 1 from J, leaving 1 base between them. Germline V gives CDR1 SNHLY, CDR2 FYNNEI. The CDR3 is 13 amino acids. The sample holds many counts of this clonotype. Its antigen is not identified. Study conclusions and caveats: As was reported, about two months after transplant, alpha-beta T cells came from several hundred expanded graft clones.

Unique molecular identifiers were incorporated into the prepared TCRbeta library. TCRdb itself ran the PCR reads through MiXCR, one entry per CDR3 protein. Here the sample spans hundreds of thousands of distinct CDR3 sequences, under 25% being singletons. Sequenced material: PBMCs, mostly from graft donor cells, taken 360 days after TCRalphabeta/CD19-depleted stem cell transplant. This sequence originates from a boy in the first two years of life who had a stem cell transplant for acute myeloid leukemia, so the T cells may come from the graft donor. The chain recombines TRBV2 with TRBJ2-2; D is unresolved. The CDR3 bases are TGTGCCAGCAGTGAAGGGAACACCGGGGAGCTGTTTTTT. Encoded protein: CASSEGNTGELFF.